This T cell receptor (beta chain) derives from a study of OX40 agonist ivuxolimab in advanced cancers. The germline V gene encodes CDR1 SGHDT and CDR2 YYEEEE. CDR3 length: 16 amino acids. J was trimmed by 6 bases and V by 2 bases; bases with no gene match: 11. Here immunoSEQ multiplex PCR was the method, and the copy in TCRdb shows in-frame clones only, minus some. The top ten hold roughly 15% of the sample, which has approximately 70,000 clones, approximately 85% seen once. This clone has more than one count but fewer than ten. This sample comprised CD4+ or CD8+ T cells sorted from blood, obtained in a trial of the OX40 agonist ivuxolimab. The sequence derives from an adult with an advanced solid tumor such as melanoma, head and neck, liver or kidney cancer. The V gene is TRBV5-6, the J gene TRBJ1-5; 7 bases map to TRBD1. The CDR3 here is CASSFSRGGGGQPQHF. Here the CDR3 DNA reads TGTGCCAGCAGCTTTTCCCGGGGAGGGGGCGGTCAGCCCCAGCATTTT.